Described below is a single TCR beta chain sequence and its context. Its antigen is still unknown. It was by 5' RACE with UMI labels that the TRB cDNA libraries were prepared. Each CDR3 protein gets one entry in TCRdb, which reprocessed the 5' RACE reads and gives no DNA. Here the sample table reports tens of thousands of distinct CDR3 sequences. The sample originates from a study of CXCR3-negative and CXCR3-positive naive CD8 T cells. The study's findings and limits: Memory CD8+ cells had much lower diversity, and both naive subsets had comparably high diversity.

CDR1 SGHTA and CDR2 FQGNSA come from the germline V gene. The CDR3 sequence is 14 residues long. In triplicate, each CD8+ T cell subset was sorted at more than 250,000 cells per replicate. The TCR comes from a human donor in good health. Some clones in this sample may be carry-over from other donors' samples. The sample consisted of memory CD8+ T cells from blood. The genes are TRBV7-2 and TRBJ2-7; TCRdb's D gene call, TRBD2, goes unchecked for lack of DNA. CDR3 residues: CASSPGLGPYEQYF.